This paragraph reports one T cell receptor (beta chain). Its antigen is undetermined. This record belongs to a study of T cell responses to AZD1222 COVID-19 vaccine. In the study overall: It was second doses at about 4 or about 12 weeks that were pooled.

Study results and limitations: Within unmutated variant regions lay the reported targets of nearly half of spike-specific TCRs. White British people made up most donors, females outnumbered males, and clonal diversity was possibly underestimated. Repertoire collection took place solely once the T cell response had peaked.

The table came from immunoSEQ multiplex PCR; TCRdb's copy has only in-frame clones and leaves some out. The table lists about 150,000 clones, 90% to 95% of them singletons. This TCR derives from an adult in good health. The sample was peripheral blood, taken on day 0 of AZD1222 vaccination.

This CDR3 is CASSLAKAGKETQYF. The CDR3 nucleotides read TGTGCCAGCAGCTTGGCCAAGGCAGGGAAAGAGACCCAGTACTTC. The chain carries TRBV5-4 and TRBJ2-5, with a tentative D call TRBD1 (5 bases). Trimming removed 0 bases from V and 3 bases from J, with 12 bases in between. This CDR3 is 15 amino acids long. Germline V gene sequence: CDR1 SGHNT, CDR2 YYREEE (reference sequence).